Following are 13 T cell receptor beta chains from one sample sequenced in a study of blood T cell repertoires in COVID-19. The protocol was immunoSEQ multiplex PCR, while the TCRdb copy is restricted to in-frame clones and leaves out a portion. The sample has more than 300,000 clones, just over 90% seen once. The sequenced sample consisted of PBMCs or T cells enriched from blood (not recorded which). The receptors originated from a woman in her thirties or forties who had been exposed to COVID-19.

V is TRBV4-3 and J is TRBJ2-7; TRBD1 might be the D (6 bases). Between the trimmed V and J ends, which lost 3 bases and 3 bases, there was a span of 18 bases. Germline CDR1 reads LGHNA; CDR2 reads YSLEER. CDR3 size: 16 residues. CDR3 region: CASSQGYADSFYEQYF. Written as DNA, the CDR3 is TGCGCCAGCAGCCAGGGGTACGCGGACAGTTTCTACGAGCAGTACTTC.

This chain joins TRBV25-1 and TRBJ2-3; tentative D call: TRBD1 (6 bases). This CDR3 is built from 15 residues. V gave up 6 bases and J gave up 1 base, with 14 bases separating them. In germline, CDR1 is MGHDK, CDR2 SYGVNS. This CDR3 reads CASSRGGTGTDTQYF. The CDR3 DNA reads TGTGCCAGCAGCCGAGGGGGAACAGGCACAGATACGCAGTATTTT.

On this clone: Germline and junction disagree at one end, which may indicate a read error. The genes are TRBV10-3 and TRBJ1-5; D is ambiguous. Germline CDR1 and CDR2: ENHRY and SYGVKD. This CDR3 has 14 residues. CDR3 in amino acids: CVISAGVGNQPQHF. The DNA of the CDR3 is TGTGTCATCAGTGCCGGGGTGGGCAATCAGCCCCAGCATTTT.

This clone was detected once. The CDR3 DNA follows: TGTGCCAGCAGATTGACAGGGCGTATCAATGAGCAGTTCTTC. Amino acid sequence: CASRLTGRINEQFF. The chain links TRBV27 to TRBJ2-1; 7 nucleotides agree with TRBD1. Germline CDR1 MNHEY, CDR2 SMNVEV (reference sequence). The CDR3 covers 14 residues. V lost 6 bases to trimming and J lost 6 bases; unmatched junction nucleotides: 8.

In this sample, this clone turned up a few times. This rearrangement joins TRBV5-4 to TRBJ2-2; no clear D gene. The CDR3 is 14 amino acids. V was clipped by 0 bases and J by 5 bases, with 8 bases between them. CDR1 is SGHNT and CDR2 is YYREEE in the germline V gene (reference sequence). The CDR3 region has the DNA TGTGCCAGCAGCTTGGGAACCGCGACCGGGGAGCTGTTTTTT. This gives the protein CASSLGTATGELFF.

This chain links TRBV5-1 with TRBJ1-2; 8 bases map to TRBD1. CDR1 SGHRS and CDR2 YFSETQ come from the germline V gene. Trimming at V came to 4 bases and at J to 7 bases, leaving 12 bases not matched to a gene. This CDR3 is 15 amino acids long. The CDR3 DNA sequence: TGCGCCAGCAGCGGACAACAGGGGGGATATTCTGGCTACACCTTC. The encoded protein is CASSGQQGGYSGYTF.

This clone is a singleton in its sample. This chain links TRBV6-5 with TRBJ1-2, with unresolved D. V dropped 6 bases and J dropped 0 bases, with 14 bases sitting between them. The germline CDR1 and CDR2 sequences are MNHEY and SVGAGI. The CDR3 contains 15 residues. Here the CDR3 reads CASSSHRSTNYGYTF. The CDR3 DNA reads as TGTGCCAGCAGCTCCCACAGAAGCACTAACTATGGCTACACCTTC.

The gene calls are TRBV19 and TRBJ1-1; D might be TRBD1 (6 bases). CDR1 and CDR2 (germline): LNHDA, SQIVND (reference sequence). V was pared by 7 bases and J by 0 bases, with 15 bases between. The CDR3 length is 15 residues. The CDR3: CASTPRTAMNTEAFF. The CDR3 DNA reads as TGTGCCAGTACCCCCCGGACAGCCATGAACACTGAAGCTTTCTTT.

The chain combines TRBV19 with TRBJ1-5; D is uncertain. CDR1 and CDR2 from the germline V gene are LNHDA and SQIVND (reference sequence). V lost 3 bases to trimming and J lost 7 bases, with 10 bases between them. The CDR3 spans 13 residues. In DNA, the CDR3 is TGTGCCAGTAGTATTGGGCTGAGACAGCCCCAGCATTTT. Translation gives CASSIGLRQPQHF.

V and J are TRBV15 and TRBJ2-2, with TRBD1 as a possible D gene (5 bases). The CDR3 covers 18 residues. Deletions cut 3 bases from V and 6 bases from J, with 23 bases between. From germline, CDR1 is LNHNV and CDR2 YYDKDF (reference sequence). CDR3 DNA sequence: TGTGCCACCAGCAGTCCTGGGGCAGGGCCCAGAGGCCCCGGGGAGCTGTTTTTT. Translation gives CATSSPGAGPRGPGELFF.

J is TRBJ1-1 and V is TRBV7-9; TRBD1 agrees at 10 bases. CDR1 SEHNR and CDR2 FQNEAQ come from the germline V gene (reference sequence). Trimming cost V 2 bases and J 4 bases; bases outside gene matches: 13. This CDR3 spans 18 amino acids. The CDR3 region is CASSLHSLRTGGPTEAFF. The CDR3 DNA is TGTGCCAGCAGCTTACATTCCCTTCGGACAGGGGGTCCCACTGAAGCTTTCTTT. Full variable domain (missing parts from reference TRBV7-9 and TRBJ1-1): DTGVSQNPRHKITKRGQNVTFRCDPISEHNRLYWYRQTLGQGPEFLTYFQNEAQLEKSRLLSDRFSAERPKGSFSTLEIQRTEQGDSAMYLCASSLHSLRTGGPTEAFFGQGTRLTVV.

The chain employs TRBV14 and TRBJ2-7, with TRBD2 identical over 12 bases. CDR3 size: 16 residues. After removal of 1 base from V and 3 bases from J, the junction contained 4 bases not matched to a gene. CDR1 and CDR2 (germline): SGHDN, FVKESK. The CDR3 DNA sequence: TGTGCCAGCAGCCAAGCGACTAGCGGGAGAAACTACGAGCAGTACTTC. Translated: CASSQATSGRNYEQYF.

This clone was seen once. The genes are TRBV4-1 and TRBJ1-5; 7 bases are a match to TRBD1. Germline V gene data show CDR1 as MGHRA and CDR2 as YSYEKL. This CDR3 spans 16 amino acids. V trimming: 0 bases; J trimming: 6 bases; junction bases outside the gene matches: 8. The CDR3 sequence is CASSQDVTGNRQPQHF. CDR3 sequence (DNA): TGCGCCAGCAGCCAAGATGTGACAGGGAATCGTCAGCCCCAGCATTTT.